The T cell receptor beta chain described here comes from a study of spatial heterogeneity in lung cancer. The table lists this clonotype with a few counts. Trimming shortened V by 5 bases and J by 1 base, and 16 bases separated the two germline ends. CDR1 is SGHTA and CDR2 is FQGNSA in the germline V gene. The length of the CDR3 is 16 residues. Using its own MiXCR run on the 5' RACE reads, TCRdb lists one record per CDR3 protein. Of around 87,000 distinct CDR3 sequences listed, 12% are singletons. Sample time point: sample taken at primary tumor resection. Tumor, nontumor lung or frozen PBMC supplied whole RNA, sequenced without sorting.

The clonotype was recovered from a male donor with early-stage non-small cell lung cancer. The sequencing here drew on PBMCs, taken at surgery. This chain connects TRBV7-2 to TRBJ2-3, with D possibly TRBD2 on 6 matching bases. The CDR3 DNA is TGTGCCAGCAGCCCTACTGGCGGGGCAGGCACAGATACGCAGTATTTT. Translated: CASSPTGGAGTDTQYF.